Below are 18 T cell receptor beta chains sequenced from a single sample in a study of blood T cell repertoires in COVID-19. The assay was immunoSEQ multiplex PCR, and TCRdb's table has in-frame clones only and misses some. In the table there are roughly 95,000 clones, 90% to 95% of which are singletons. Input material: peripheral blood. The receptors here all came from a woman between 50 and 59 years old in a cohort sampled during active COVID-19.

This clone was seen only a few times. This chain's CDR3 is CASSLGAGGPLGYYEQYF. Written as DNA, the CDR3 is TGTGCCAGCAGTTTAGGAGCGGGAGGACCTCTTGGGTACTACGAGCAGTACTTC. This chain links TRBV28 with TRBJ2-7, with 9 bases matching TRBD2. V lost 2 bases to trimming and J lost 3 bases; unmatched junction nucleotides: 14. The germline gives CDR1 MDHEN, CDR2 SYDVKM. This CDR3 region has 18 residues.

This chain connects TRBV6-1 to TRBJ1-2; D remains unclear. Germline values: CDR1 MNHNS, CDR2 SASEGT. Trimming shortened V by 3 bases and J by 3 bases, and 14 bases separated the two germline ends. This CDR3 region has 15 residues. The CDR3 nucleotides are TGTGCCAGCAGTGATCGACGCCACGGGGACTATGGCTACACCTTC. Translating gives CASSDRRHGDYGYTF.

The CDR3 region is CASSPTFSGKALDTQYF. The CDR3 DNA is TGTGCCAGCAGCCCGACCTTTAGCGGGAAGGCTTTAGATACGCAGTATTTT. This chain joins TRBV3-1 (or the pseudogene TRBV3-2) and TRBJ2-3, with TRBD2 matching 8 bases. Germline assignment: CDR1 LGHDT and CDR2 YNNKEL (reference sequence). Trimming at V came to 4 bases and at J to 5 bases, leaving 14 bases not matched to a gene. This CDR3 is built from 17 residues.

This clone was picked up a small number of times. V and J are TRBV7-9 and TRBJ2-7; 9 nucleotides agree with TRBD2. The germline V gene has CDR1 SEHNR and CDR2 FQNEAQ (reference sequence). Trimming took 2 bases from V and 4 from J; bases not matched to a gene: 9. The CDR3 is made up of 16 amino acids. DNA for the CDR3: TGTGCCAGCAGCTTAATGCGGGAGGGCCGCAAGTACGAGCAGTACTTC. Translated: CASSLMREGRKYEQYF.

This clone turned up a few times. CDR3 residues: CASSLPGQGHEKLFF. The CDR3 region has the DNA TGTGCCAGCAGCTTACCGGGACAGGGACATGAAAAACTGTTTTTT. This sequence joins TRBV5-4 and TRBJ1-4, with 9 nucleotides matching TRBD1. This CDR3 spans 15 amino acids. Germline-derived CDR1 and CDR2 are SGHNT and YYREEE (reference sequence). Trimming took 2 bases from V and 6 from J; bases not matched to a gene: 5.

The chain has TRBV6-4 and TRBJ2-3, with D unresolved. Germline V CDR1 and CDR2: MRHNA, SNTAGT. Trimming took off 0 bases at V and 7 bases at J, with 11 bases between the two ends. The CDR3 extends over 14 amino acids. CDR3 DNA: TGTGCCAGCAGTGACTCGCCACAAGTTAATACGCAGTATTTT. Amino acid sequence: CASSDSPQVNTQYF.

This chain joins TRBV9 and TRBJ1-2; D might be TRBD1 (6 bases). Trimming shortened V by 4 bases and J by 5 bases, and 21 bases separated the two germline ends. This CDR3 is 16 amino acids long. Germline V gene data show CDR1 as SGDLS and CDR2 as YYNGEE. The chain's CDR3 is CASSTRLGQGAYGYTF. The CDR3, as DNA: TGTGCCAGCAGCACTCGCCTGGGACAAGGGGCATATGGCTACACCTTC. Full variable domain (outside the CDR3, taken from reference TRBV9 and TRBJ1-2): DSGVTQTPKHLITATGQRVTLRCSPRSGDLSVYWYQQSLDQGLQFLIQYYNGEERAKGNILERFSAQQFPDLHSELNLSSLELGDSALYFCASSTRLGQGAYGYTFGSGTRLTVV.

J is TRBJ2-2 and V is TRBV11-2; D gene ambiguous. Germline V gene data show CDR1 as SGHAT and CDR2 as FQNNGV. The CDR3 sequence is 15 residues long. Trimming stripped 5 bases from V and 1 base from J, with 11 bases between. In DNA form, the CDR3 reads TGTGCCAGCAGCCTAATGCGGTTGAACACCGGGGAGCTGTTTTTT. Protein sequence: CASSLMRLNTGELFF. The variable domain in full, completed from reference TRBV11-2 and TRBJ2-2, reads EAGVAQSPRYKIIEKRQSVAFWCNPISGHATLYWYQQILGQGPKLLIQFQNNGVVDDSQLPKDRFSAERLKGVDSTLKIQPAKLEDSAVYLCASSLMRLNTGELFFGEGSRLTVL.

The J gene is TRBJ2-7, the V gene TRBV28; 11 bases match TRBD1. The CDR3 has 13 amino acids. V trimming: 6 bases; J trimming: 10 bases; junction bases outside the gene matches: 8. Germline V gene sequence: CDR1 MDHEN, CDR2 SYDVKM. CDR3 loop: CASSSGTGGHQYF. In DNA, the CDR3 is TGTGCCAGCAGCTCCGGGACAGGGGGTCATCAGTACTTC. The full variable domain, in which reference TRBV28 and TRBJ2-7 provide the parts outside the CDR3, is DVKVTQSSRYLVKRTGEKVFLECVQDMDHENMFWYRQDPGLGLRLIYFSYDVKMKEKGDIPEGYSVSREKKERFSLILESASTNQTSMYLCASSSGTGGHQYFGPGTRLTVT.

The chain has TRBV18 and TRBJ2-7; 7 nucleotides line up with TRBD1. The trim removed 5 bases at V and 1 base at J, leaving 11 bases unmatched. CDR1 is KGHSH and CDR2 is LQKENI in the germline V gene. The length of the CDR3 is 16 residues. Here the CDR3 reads CASSSRQGSMSYEQYF. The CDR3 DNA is TGTGCCAGCTCATCAAGACAGGGAAGTATGTCCTACGAGCAGTACTTC.

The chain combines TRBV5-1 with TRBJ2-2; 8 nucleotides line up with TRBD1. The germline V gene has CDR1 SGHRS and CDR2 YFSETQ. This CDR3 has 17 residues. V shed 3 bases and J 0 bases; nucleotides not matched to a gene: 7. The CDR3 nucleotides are TGCGCCAGCAGCTCCGACTTGACAGGGGCGAACACCGGGGAGCTGTTTTTT. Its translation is CASSSDLTGANTGELFF.

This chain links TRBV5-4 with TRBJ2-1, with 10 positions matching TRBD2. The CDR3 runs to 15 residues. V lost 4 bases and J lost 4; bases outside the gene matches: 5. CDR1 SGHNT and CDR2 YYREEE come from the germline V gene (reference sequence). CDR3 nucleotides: TGTGCCAGCAGCCTACCGGGACTAGCGTACAATGAGCAGTTCTTC. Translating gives CASSLPGLAYNEQFF.

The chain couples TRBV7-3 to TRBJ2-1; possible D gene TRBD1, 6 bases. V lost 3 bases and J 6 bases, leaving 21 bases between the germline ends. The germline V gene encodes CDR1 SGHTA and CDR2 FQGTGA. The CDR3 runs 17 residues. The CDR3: CASSFGNTGPYGNEQFF. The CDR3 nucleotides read TGTGCCAGCAGCTTCGGGAATACAGGGCCCTACGGCAATGAGCAGTTCTTC.

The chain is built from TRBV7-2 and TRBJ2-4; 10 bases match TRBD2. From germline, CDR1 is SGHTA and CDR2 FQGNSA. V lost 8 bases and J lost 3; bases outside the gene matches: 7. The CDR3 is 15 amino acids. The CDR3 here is CASCWVAGGKNIQYF. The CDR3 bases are TGTGCCAGCTGCTGGGTAGCGGGGGGCAAAAACATTCAGTACTTC.

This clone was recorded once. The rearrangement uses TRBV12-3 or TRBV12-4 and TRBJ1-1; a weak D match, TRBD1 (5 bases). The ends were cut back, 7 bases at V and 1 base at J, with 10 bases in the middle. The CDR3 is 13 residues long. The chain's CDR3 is CASTEQANTEAFF. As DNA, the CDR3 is TGTGCCAGCACCGAACAGGCGAACACTGAAGCTTTCTTT.

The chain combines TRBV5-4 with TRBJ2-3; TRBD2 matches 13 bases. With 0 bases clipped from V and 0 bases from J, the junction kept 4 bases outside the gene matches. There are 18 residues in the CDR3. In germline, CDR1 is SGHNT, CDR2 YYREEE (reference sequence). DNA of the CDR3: TGTGCCAGCAGCTTGGTGAGACTAGCGGGAGGTAGCACAGATACGCAGTATTTT. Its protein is CASSLVRLAGGSTDTQYF.

The CDR3 loop is CASSLALGGRGTYEQYF. CDR3 in DNA: TGTGCCAGCAGCTTAGCATTAGGAGGCAGGGGGACCTACGAGCAGTACTTC. The rearrangement joins TRBV11-2 to TRBJ2-7, with 7 nucleotides matching TRBD1. Germline lookup yields CDR1 SGHAT and CDR2 FQNNGV. CDR3 length: 17 amino acids. With 1 base clipped from V and 2 bases from J, the junction kept 11 bases outside the gene matches.

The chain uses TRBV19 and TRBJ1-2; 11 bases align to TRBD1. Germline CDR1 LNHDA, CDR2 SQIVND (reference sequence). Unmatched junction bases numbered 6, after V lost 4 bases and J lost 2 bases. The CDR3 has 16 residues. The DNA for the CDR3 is TGTGCCAGTAGTAAGGGACAGGGGGAACCCAACTATGGCTACACCTTC. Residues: CASSKGQGEPNYGYTF.